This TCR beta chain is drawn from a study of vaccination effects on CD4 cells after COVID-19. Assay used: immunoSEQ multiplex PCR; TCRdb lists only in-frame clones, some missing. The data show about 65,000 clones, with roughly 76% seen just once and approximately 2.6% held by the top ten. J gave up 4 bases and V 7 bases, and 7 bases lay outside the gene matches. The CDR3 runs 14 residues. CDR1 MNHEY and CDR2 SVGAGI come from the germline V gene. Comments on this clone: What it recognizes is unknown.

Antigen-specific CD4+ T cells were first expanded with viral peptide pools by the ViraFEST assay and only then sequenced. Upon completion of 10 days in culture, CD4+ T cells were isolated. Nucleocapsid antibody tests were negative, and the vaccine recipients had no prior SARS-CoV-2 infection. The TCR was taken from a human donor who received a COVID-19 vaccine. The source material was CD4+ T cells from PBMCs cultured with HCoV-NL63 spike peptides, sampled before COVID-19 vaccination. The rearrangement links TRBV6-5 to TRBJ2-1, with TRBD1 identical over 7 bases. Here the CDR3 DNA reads TGTGCCAGCATGGAGGACAGGAGATACAATGAGCAGTTCTTC. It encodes CASMEDRRYNEQFF.